This T cell receptor (beta chain) was retrieved from a study of T cells in Graves' hyperthyroidism and ophthalmopathy. Overall study findings and caveats: Most clonotypes expanded in thyroid above 0.001 were likewise present in blood.

Ophthalmopathy patients all had a Clinical Activity Score of at least 3, a NOSPECS grade of at least 4 and disease under 3 months old. The PBMCs studied were ones that came from 8.5 to 10 ml fresh peripheral blood. The CDR3 extends over 14 amino acids. Germline trimming cut 5 bases from V and 2 bases from J; bases unmatched to any gene: 5. This clonotype was recorded many times. Its antigen is not identified. Regions amplified from RNA transcripts were the TCR beta CDR3 regions. HTBI primers were the set used in a first-round RT-PCR of the TCR CDR3. TCRdb re-analysed the multiplex PCR reads in MiXCR, keeping a single row per CDR3 protein. The profile shows approximately 690,000 distinct CDR3 sequences, roughly 14% of them singletons.

The chain couples TRBV12-3 or TRBV12-4 to TRBJ2-7, with 8 bases aligning to TRBD2. Sequencing input: blood. This receptor was obtained from a woman between 50 and 59 years old with Graves' ophthalmopathy. This CDR3 is CASSATSVTYEQYF. In DNA, the CDR3 is TGTGCCAGCAGTGCGACTAGCGTTACCTACGAGCAGTACTTC.